This T cell receptor (beta chain) was recovered during a study of blood T cell repertoires in COVID-19. Trimming left V 2 bases short and J 4 bases short, with 14 bases between. The CDR3 covers 15 residues. Germline CDR1 is LNHDA and CDR2 is SQIVND (reference sequence). Repertoires were generated with immunoSEQ multiplex PCR, while TCRdb's copy carries only in-frame clones and drops some. Among about 350,000 clones listed, about 86% were seen once. This clone was observed a single time. The rearrangement uses TRBV19 and TRBJ1-2; the D gene is possibly TRBD1 (6 bases). The source material was peripheral blood. The receptor was isolated from a woman aged 55-69 years with COVID-19, enrolled during active disease. The CDR3, as DNA: TGTGCCAGTAGTATATTGGTGGACAGTCCCTATGGCTACACCTTC. It translates to CASSILVDSPYGYTF. Filled out from reference TRBV19 and TRBJ1-2, the complete variable domain reads DGGITQSPKYLFRKEGQNVTLSCEQNLNHDAMYWYRQDPGQGLRLIYYSQIVNDFQKGDIAEGYSVSREKKESFPLTVTSAQKNPTAFYLCASSILVDSPYGYTFGSGTRLTVV.